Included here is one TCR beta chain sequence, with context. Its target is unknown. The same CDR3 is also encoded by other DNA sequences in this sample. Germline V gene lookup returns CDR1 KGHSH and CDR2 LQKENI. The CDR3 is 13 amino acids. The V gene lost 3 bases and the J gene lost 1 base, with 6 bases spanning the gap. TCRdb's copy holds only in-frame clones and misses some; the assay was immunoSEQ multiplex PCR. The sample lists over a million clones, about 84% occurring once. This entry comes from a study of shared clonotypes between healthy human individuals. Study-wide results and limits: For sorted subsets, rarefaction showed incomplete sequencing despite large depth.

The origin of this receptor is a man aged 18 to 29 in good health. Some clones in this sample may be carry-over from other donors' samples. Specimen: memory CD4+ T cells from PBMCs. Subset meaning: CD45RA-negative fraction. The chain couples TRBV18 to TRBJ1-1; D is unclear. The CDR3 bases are TGTGCCAGCTCACCTTACACGAACACTGAAGCTTTCTTT. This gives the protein CASSPYTNTEAFF.